The 10 T cell receptor beta chains listed next were all sequenced from one sample in a study of T cell responses to AZD1222 COVID-19 vaccine. The table came from immunoSEQ multiplex PCR; TCRdb's copy has only in-frame clones and leaves some out. The sample shows approximately 120,000 clones, 87% of them seen only once. The sample was peripheral blood, taken on day 0 of AZD1222 vaccination. These receptors originate from an adult in good health.

This clone was counted only a few times. The genes are TRBV3-1 (or the pseudogene TRBV3-2) and TRBJ2-1; 7 bases align to TRBD2. V lost 3 bases and J lost 7; bases outside the gene matches: 3. The length of the CDR3 is 13 residues. CDR1 is LGHDT and CDR2 is YNNKEL in the germline V gene (reference sequence). The CDR3 loop reads CASSQRETNEQFF. The CDR3 bases are TGTGCCAGCAGCCAGCGGGAGACGAATGAGCAGTTCTTC.

The chain recombines TRBV11-2 with TRBJ2-7, with 7 positions matching TRBD1. V shed 2 bases, J shed 5 bases, and the junction held 15 bases outside the gene matches. The CDR3 is made up of 17 amino acids. Germline CDR1 reads SGHAT; CDR2 reads FQNNGV. The CDR3 sequence: CASSLRNVGTVFDEQYF. Here the CDR3 DNA reads TGTGCCAGCAGCTTAAGGAACGTCGGGACAGTCTTCGACGAGCAGTACTTC.

The J gene is TRBJ2-7, the V gene TRBV28, with 14 positions matching TRBD2. Germline CDR1 and CDR2: MDHEN and SYDVKM. V was clipped by 6 bases and J by 9 bases; unmatched bases: 16. The length of the CDR3 is 17 residues. CDR3 coding DNA: TGTGCCAGCAGGAAGCATGGGACTAGCGGGAGTGTCCTGGGGCAGTACTTC. Amino acids: CASRKHGTSGSVLGQYF.

CDR3 amino acids: CATSRDTGTGGGVLFF. The CDR3 DNA sequence: TGTGCCACCAGCAGAGACACGGGGACAGGGGGAGGAGTGCTGTTTTTT. The rearrangement joins TRBV15 to TRBJ2-2, with 11 bases identical to TRBD1. The CDR3 consists of 16 residues. Germline values: CDR1 LNHNV, CDR2 YYDKDF (reference sequence). Trimming at V came to 0 bases and at J to 13 bases, leaving 10 bases not matched to a gene.

V usage is TRBV28 and J usage is TRBJ1-1; tentatively, D is TRBD1 (5 bases). In germline, CDR1 is MDHEN, CDR2 SYDVKM. Trimming pared 6 bases from V and 7 bases from J, leaving 27 bases between. The CDR3 totals 17 residues. The CDR3 loop reads CASRLHVGTPPISEAFF. Here the CDR3 DNA reads TGTGCCAGCAGATTACACGTCGGGACTCCTCCGATTAGTGAAGCTTTCTTT.

The genes are TRBV19 and TRBJ2-5; D remains unclear. The CDR3 sequence is 13 residues long. The V gene's germline CDR1 is LNHDA and CDR2 SQIVND (reference sequence). The ends were cut back, 4 bases at V and 5 bases at J, with 11 bases in the middle. CDR3 sequence reads: CASSRTGGETQYF. CDR3 nucleotide sequence: TGTGCCAGTAGTAGGACGGGTGGGGAGACCCAGTACTTC.

The rearrangement uses TRBV18 and TRBJ2-6; 11 bases align to TRBD1. J was trimmed by 4 bases and V by 6 bases; bases with no gene match: 14. There are 19 residues in the CDR3. The germline CDR1 and CDR2 sequences are KGHSH and LQKENI. CDR3 nucleotides: TGTGCCAGCTCCCGAGGACAGGGGGCTAGATCGGCGGGGGCCAACGTCCTGACTTTC. It is translated as CASSRGQGARSAGANVLTF.

The CDR3 sequence: CASSGGALRTEAFF. The DNA for the CDR3 is TGTGCCAGCAGTGGGGGGGCACTTAGGACTGAAGCTTTCTTT. The chain carries TRBV2 and TRBJ1-1; possibly TRBD1 for D (6 bases). This CDR3 has 14 amino acids. The V end was cut by 4 bases, the J end by 5 bases, with 14 bases between. Germline V gene sequence: CDR1 SNHLY, CDR2 FYNNEI.

CDR3 sequence reads: CASSETLTGYEQYF. The CDR3 DNA reads TGTGCCAGCAGTGAAACCCTTACAGGCTACGAGCAGTACTTC. V and J are TRBV2 and TRBJ2-7, with a possible D match to TRBD1 (5 bases). The CDR3 loop spans 14 amino acids. Trimming cost V 2 bases and J 3 bases, with 11 bases left between them. Germline CDR1 SNHLY, CDR2 FYNNEI.

V is TRBV19 and J is TRBJ1-2, with D unresolved. V shed 3 bases and J shed 3 bases, with 11 bases lying between them. This CDR3 comprises 14 residues. Germline V gene lookup returns CDR1 LNHDA and CDR2 SQIVND (reference sequence). The CDR3 DNA sequence: TGTGCCAGTAGTATTTCGGGCAGTCACTATGGCTACACCTTC. Encoded protein: CASSISGSHYGYTF.